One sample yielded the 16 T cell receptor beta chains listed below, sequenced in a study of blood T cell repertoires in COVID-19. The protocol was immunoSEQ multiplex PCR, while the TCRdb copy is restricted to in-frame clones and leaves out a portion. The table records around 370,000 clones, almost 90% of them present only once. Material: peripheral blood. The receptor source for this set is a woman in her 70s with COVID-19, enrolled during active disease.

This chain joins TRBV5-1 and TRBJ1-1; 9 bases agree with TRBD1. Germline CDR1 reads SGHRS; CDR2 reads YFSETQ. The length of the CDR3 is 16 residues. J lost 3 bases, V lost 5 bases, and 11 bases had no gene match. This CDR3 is CASSLSTGGADTEAFF. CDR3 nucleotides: TGCGCCAGCAGTTTATCTACAGGGGGCGCGGACACTGAAGCTTTCTTT.

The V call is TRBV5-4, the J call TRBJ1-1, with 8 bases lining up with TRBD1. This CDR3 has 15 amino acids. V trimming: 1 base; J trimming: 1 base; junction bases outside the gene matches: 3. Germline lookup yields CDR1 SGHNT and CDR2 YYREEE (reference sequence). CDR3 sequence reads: CASSLTDRENTEAFF. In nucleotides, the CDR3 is TGTGCCAGCAGCTTGACGGACAGGGAGAACACTGAAGCTTTCTTT.

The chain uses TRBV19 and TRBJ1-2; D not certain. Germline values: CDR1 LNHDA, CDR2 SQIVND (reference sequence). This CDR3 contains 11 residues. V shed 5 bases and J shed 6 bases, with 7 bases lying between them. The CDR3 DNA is TGTGCCAGTAGTGAGGGAGATGGCTACACCTTC. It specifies CASSEGDGYTF.

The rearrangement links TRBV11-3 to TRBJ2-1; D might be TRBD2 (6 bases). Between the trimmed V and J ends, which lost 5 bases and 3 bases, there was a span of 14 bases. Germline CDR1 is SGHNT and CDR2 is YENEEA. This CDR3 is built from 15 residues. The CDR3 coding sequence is TGTGCCAGCAGCCGAGGCGGAGGGAACTACAATGAGCAGTTCTTC. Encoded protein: CASSRGGGNYNEQFF. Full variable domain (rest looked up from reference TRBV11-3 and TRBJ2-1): EAGVVQSPRYKIIEKKQPVAFWCNPISGHNTLYWYLQNLGQGPELLIRYENEEAVDDSQLPKDRFSAERLKGVDSTLKIQPAELGDSAVYLCASSRGGGNYNEQFFGPGTRLTVL.

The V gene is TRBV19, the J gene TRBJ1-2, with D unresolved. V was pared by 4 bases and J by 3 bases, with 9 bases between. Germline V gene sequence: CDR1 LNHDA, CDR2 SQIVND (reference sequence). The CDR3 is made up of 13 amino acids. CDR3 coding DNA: TGTGCCAGTAGTAGCCCCCGGGACTATGGCTACACCTTC. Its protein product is CASSSPRDYGYTF.

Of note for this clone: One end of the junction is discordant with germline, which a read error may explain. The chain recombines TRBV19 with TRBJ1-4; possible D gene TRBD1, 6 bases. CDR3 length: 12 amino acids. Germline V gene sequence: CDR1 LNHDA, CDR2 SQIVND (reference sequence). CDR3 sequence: CASSFPGENEVF. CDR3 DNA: TGTGCCAGTAGTTTCCCAGGGGAGAACGAGGTTTTT.

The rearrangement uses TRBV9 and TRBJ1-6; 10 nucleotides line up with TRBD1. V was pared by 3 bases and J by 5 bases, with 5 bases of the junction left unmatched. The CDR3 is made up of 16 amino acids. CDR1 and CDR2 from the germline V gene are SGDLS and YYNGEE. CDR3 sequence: CASSADRGRDNSPLHF. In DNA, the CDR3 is TGTGCCAGCAGCGCAGACAGGGGGCGGGATAATTCACCCCTCCACTTT.

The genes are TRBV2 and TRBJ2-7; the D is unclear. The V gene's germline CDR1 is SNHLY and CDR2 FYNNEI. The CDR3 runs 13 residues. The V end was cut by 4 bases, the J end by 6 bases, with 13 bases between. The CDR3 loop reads CASSVAAPLEQYF. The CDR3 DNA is TGTGCCAGCAGTGTGGCGGCCCCCCTCGAGCAGTACTTC.

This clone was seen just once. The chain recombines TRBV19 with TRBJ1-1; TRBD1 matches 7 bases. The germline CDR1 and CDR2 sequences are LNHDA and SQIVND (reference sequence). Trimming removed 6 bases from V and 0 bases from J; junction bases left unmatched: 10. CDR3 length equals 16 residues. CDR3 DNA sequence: TGTGCCAGTAGGGAATTGGGACAGACCCTGAACACTGAAGCTTTCTTT. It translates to CASRELGQTLNTEAFF. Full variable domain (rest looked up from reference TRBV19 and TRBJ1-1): DGGITQSPKYLFRKEGQNVTLSCEQNLNHDAMYWYRQDPGQGLRLIYYSQIVNDFQKGDIAEGYSVSREKKESFPLTVTSAQKNPTAFYLCASRELGQTLNTEAFFGQGTRLTVV.

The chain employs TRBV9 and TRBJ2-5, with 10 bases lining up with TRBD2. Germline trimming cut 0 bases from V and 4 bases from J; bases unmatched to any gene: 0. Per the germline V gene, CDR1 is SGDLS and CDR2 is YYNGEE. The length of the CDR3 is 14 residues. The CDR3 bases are TGTGCCAGCAGCGTAGTAGCGGGGGGAGAGACCCAGTACTTC. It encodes CASSVVAGGETQYF.

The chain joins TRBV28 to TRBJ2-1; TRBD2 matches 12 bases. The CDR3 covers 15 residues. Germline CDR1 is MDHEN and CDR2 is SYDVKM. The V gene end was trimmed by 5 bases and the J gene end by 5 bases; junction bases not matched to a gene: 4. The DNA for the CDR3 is TGTGCCAGCAGTCTAGGACTAGCGGGGAACAATGAGCAGTTCTTC. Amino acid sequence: CASSLGLAGNNEQFF.

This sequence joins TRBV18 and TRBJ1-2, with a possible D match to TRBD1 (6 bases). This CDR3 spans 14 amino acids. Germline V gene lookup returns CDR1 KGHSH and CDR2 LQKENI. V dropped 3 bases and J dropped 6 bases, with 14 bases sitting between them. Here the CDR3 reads CASSPTGTPNGYTF. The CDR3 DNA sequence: TGTGCCAGCTCACCGACTGGGACACCCAATGGCTACACCTTC.

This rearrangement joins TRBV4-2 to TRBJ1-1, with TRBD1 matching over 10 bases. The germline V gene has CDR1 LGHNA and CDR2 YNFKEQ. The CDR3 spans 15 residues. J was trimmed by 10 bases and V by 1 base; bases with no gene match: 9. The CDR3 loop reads CASSQGDRGKPGAFF. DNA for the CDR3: TGTGCCAGCAGCCAAGGGGACAGGGGTAAGCCAGGAGCTTTCTTT.

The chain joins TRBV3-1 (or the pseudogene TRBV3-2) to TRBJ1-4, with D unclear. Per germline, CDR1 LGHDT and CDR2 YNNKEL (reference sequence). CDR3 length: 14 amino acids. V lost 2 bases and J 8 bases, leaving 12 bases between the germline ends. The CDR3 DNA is TGTGCCAGCAGCCAACTAGGAGTTGGGGAAAAACTGTTTTTT. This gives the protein CASSQLGVGEKLFF.

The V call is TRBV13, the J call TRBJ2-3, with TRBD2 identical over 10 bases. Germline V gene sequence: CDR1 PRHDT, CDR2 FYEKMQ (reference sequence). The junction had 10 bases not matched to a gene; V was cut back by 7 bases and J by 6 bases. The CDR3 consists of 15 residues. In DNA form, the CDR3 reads TGTGCCAGCACCTTTAGCGGGGGGATAAAGGATACGCAGTATTTT. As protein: CASTFSGGIKDTQYF.

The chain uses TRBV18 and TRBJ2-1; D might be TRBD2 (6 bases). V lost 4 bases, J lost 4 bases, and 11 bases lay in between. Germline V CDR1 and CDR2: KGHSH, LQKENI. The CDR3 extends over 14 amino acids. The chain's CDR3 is CASSQRDLYNEQFF. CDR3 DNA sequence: TGTGCCAGCTCACAACGGGACTTGTACAATGAGCAGTTCTTC. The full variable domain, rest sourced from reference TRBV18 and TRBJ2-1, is NAGVMQNPRHLVRRRGQEARLRCSPMKGHSHVYWYRQLPEEGLKFMVYLQKENIIDESGMPKERFSAEFPKEGPSILRIQQVVRGDSAAYFCASSQRDLYNEQFFGPGTRLTVL.